This T cell receptor beta chain was sequenced in a study of T-cell memory formation after mild COVID-19. The study, taken as a whole, reports: Clonal second-wave expansions that peaked on day 37 had unconfirmed SARS-CoV-2 specificity.

J was trimmed by 2 bases and V by 6 bases; bases with no gene match: 1. This CDR3 region has 13 residues. The germline V gene encodes CDR1 LNHDA and CDR2 SQIVND (reference sequence). Concerning this clonotype: Its antigen is unknown.

TCRdb independently ran MiXCR on the 5' RACE reads; one entry per CDR3 protein. The data show roughly 190,000 distinct CDR3 sequences, 27% seen once. The sequence was obtained from an adult woman who had mild COVID-19 (a few samples of this study predate the infection). Cell type and time point are not known. Material: PBMCs or a T cell subset sorted from them (not recorded which). The chain combines TRBV19 with TRBJ2-1, with TRBD1 matching over 7 bases. CDR3 residues: CASRGQTYNEQFF. DNA for the CDR3: TGTGCCAGTAGGGGACAGACCTACAATGAGCAGTTCTTC.